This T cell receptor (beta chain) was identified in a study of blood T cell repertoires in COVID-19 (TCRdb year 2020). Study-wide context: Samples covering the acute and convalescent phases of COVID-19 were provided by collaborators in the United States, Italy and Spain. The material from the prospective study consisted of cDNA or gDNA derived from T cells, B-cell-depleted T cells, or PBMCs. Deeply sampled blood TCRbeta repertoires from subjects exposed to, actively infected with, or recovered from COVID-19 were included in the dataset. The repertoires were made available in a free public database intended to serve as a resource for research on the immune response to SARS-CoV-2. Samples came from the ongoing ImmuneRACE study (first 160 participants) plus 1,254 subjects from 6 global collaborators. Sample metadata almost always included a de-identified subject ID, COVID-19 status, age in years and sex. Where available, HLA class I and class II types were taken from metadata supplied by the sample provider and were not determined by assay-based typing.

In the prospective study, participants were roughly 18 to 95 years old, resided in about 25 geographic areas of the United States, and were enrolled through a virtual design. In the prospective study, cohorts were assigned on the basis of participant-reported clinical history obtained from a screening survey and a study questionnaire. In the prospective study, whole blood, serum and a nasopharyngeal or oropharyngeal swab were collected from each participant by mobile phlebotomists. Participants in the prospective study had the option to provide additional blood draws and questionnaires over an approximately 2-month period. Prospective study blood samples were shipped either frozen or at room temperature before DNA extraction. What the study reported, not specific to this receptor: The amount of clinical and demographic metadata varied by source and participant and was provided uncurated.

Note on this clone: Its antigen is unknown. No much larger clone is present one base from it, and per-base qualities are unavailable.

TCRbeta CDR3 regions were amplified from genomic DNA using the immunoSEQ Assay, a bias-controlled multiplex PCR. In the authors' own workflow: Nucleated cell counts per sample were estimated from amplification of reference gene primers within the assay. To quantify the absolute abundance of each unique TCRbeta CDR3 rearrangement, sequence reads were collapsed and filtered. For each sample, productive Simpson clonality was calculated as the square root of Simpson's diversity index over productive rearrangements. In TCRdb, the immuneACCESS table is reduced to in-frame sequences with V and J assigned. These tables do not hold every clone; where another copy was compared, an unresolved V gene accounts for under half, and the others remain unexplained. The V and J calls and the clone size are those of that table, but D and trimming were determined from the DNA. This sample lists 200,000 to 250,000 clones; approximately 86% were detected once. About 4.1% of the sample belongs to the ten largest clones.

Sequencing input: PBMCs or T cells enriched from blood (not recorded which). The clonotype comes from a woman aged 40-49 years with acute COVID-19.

The nucleotides read TGTGCCAGCATCGCGCGGGAGGGCGGGGAGCTGTTTTTT. This sequence encodes CASIAREGGELFF. The chain is encoded by TRBV2 joined to TRBJ2-2; TRBD2 fits 9 bases in the junction. For CDR1 and CDR2, the germline V gene lists SNHLY and FYNNEI. The CDR3 measures 13 amino acids from cysteine to phenylalanine. CDR3 DNA is the only sequence kept; it has 39 bases, read in frame from the first base. V trim: 7 bases; J trim: 7 bases; unmatched bases: 4.